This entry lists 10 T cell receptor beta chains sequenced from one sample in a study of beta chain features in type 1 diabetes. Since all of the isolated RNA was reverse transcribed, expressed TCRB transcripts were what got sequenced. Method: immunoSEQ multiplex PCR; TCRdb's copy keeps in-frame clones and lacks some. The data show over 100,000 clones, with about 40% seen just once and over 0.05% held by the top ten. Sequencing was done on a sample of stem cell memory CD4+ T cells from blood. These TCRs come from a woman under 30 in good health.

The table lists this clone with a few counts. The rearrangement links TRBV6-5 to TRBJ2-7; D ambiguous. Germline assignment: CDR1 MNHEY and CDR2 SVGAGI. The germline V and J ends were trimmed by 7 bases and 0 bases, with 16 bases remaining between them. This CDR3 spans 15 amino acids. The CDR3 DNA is TGTGCCAGCACTCGCGCGAACCGCATCTCCTACGAGCAGTACTTC. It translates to CASTRANRISYEQYF.

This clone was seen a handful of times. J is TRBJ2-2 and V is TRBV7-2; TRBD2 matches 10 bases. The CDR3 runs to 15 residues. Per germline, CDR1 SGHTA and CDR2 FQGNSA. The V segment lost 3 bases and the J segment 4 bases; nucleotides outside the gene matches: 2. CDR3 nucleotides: TGTGCCAGCAGCTTGAGCGGGAGGGCCACCGGGGAGCTGTTTTTT. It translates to CASSLSGRATGELFF.

CDR3 loop: CASHAPAGGLYGYTF. The CDR3 bases are TGTGCCAGCCATGCCCCCGCAGGGGGGCTTTATGGCTACACCTTC. V and J are TRBV6-5 and TRBJ1-2, with 7 bases lining up with TRBD1. V was pared by 8 bases and J by 5 bases, with 14 bases of the junction left unmatched. The CDR3 has 15 amino acids. The germline V gene has CDR1 MNHEY and CDR2 SVGAGI.

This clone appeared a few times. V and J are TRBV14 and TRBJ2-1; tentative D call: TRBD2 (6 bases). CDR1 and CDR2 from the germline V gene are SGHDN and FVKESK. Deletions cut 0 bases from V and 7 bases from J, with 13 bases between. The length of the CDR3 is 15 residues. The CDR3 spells CASSQDIFAGNEQFF. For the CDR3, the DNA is TGTGCCAGCAGCCAAGATATTTTTGCGGGGAATGAGCAGTTCTTC. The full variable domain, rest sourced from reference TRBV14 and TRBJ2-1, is EAGVTQFPSHSVIEKGQTVTLRCDPISGHDNLYWYRRVMGKEIKFLLHFVKESKQDESGMPNNRFLAERTGGTYSTLKVQPAELEDSGVYFCASSQDIFAGNEQFFGPGTRLTVL.

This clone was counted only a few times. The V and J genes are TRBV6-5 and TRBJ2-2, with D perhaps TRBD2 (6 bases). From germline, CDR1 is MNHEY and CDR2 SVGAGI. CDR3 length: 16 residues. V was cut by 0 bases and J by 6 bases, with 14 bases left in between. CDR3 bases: TGTGCCAGCAGTTACTCGGGGGGTCCGGGGTCCGGGGAGCTGTTTTTT. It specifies CASSYSGGPGSGELFF.

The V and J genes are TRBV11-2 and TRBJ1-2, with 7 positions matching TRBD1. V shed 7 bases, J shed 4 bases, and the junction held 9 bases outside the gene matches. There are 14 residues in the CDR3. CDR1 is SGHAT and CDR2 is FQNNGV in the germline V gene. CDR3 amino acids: CASTSRDSLYGYTF. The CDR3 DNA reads TGTGCCAGCACCTCTCGGGACAGTCTCTATGGCTACACCTTC.

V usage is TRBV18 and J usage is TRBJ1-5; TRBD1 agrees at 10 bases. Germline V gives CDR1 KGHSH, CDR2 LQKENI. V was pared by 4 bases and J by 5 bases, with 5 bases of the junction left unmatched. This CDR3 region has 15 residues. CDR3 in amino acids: CASSRGTGDDQPQHF. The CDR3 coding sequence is TGTGCCAGCTCACGTGGGACAGGGGATGATCAGCCCCAGCATTTT.

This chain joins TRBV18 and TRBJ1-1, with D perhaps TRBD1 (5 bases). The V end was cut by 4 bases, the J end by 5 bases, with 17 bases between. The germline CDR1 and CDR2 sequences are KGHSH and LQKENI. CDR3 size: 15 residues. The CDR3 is CASSLPRGGLTEAFF. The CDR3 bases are TGTGCCAGCTCACTACCACGCGGGGGATTGACTGAAGCTTTCTTT.

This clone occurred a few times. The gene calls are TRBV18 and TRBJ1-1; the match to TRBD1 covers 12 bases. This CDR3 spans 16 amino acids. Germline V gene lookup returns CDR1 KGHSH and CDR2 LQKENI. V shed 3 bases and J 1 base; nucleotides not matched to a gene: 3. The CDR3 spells CASSPGQGATNTEAFF. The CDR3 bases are TGTGCCAGCTCACCGGGACAGGGGGCTACGAACACTGAAGCTTTCTTT.

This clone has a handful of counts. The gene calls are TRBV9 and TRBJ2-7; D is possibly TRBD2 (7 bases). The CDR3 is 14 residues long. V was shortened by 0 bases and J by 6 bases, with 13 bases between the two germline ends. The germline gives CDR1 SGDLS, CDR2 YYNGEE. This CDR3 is CASSVDGGGLEQYF. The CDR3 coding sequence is TGTGCCAGCAGCGTAGACGGCGGGGGCCTCGAGCAGTACTTC.